This is a list of T cell receptor beta chains from one sample in a study of T cell responses to AZD1222 COVID-19 vaccine. Sequenced by immunoSEQ multiplex PCR; TCRdb stores in-frame clones only, minus some. The sample has roughly 170,000 clones, about 90% seen once. The source material was peripheral blood, sampled on day 0 of AZD1222 vaccination. The receptors derive from an adult in good health. Both conserved end residues are part of each CDR3. D genes are given only for firm matches. Not every row has a clone size; where given, it reads once, few, many or a size class.

clone size	V gene	D gene	J gene	CDR3 DNA	CDR3 protein
NA	TRBV9	TRBD1	TRBJ2-3	TGTGCCAGCAGCGGGGGGACAGAAGATACGCAGTATTTT	CASSGGTEDTQYF
NA	TRBV25-1	NA	TRBJ1-5	TGTGCCAGCAGTCCGAGGGACCTGGGGGGCTATAGCAATCAGCCCCAGCATTTT	CASSPRDLGGYSNQPQHF
NA	TRBV27	NA	TRBJ1-1	TGTGCCAGCAGGCCCGAAGGGGTCACTGAAGCTTTCTTT	CASRPEGVTEAFF
NA	TRBV30	NA	TRBJ2-3	TGTGCCTGGAGTTACTTCGACCGCACAGATACGCAGTATTTT	CAWSYFDRTDTQYF
NA	TRBV5-1	TRBD1	TRBJ1-6	TGCGCCAGCAGCGGCGGGACAGCCACCTCCTATAATTCACCCCTCCACTTT	CASSGGTATSYNSPLHF
NA	TRBV28	NA	TRBJ1-2	TGTGCCAGCAGACTCACAAGGGGAGGCTACACCTTC	CASRLTRGGYTF
NA	TRBV5-1	TRBD1	TRBJ2-2	TGCGCCAGCAGCAAACTACAGGGGGCCGGGGAGCTGTTTTTT	CASSKLQGAGELFF
NA	TRBV6-2/TRBV6-3	NA	TRBJ1-5	TGTGCCAGCAGTAGACGGAGTCTTAGCAATCAGCCCCAGCATTTT	CASSRRSLSNQPQHF
NA	TRBV5-1	NA	TRBJ2-3	TGCGCCAGCAGCTTGGGACTAGGATCCACAGATACGCAGTATTTT	CASSLGLGSTDTQYF
NA	TRBV9	TRBD1	TRBJ2-7	TGTGCCAGCAGCGCGAATGACAGGGAGAGAAGGCCTTATTACGACGAGCAGTACTTC	CASSANDRERRPYYDEQYF
NA	TRBV7-9	TRBD1	TRBJ2-3	TGTGCCAGCAGCGGAACACAGGGGCCTAGCACAGATACGCAGTATTTT	CASSGTQGPSTDTQYF
NA	TRBV6-5	NA	TRBJ1-1	TGTGCCAGCAGTCCCCAACTCGTCAGCCTAGAAGCTTTCTTT	CASSPQLVSLEAFF
NA	TRBV18	TRBD1	TRBJ2-6	TGTGCCAGCTCACCGGTGGGGACAGGGGTTGGGGCCAACGTCCTGACTTTC	CASSPVGTGVGANVLTF
NA	TRBV6-5	NA	TRBJ2-5	TGTGCCAGCAGCAATCGCGGACGGCGGCAGACCCAGTACTTC	CASSNRGRRQTQYF
NA	TRBV19	TRBD2	TRBJ2-1	TGTGCCAGTAGTATCGAAAGAAGCGGGGGAAGCTCCTACAATGAGCAGTTCTTC	CASSIERSGGSSYNEQFF
NA	TRBV12-3/TRBV12-4	NA	TRBJ2-7	TGTGCCAGCAGGCCCGGACAAGCCTACGAGCAGTACTTC	CASRPGQAYEQYF
NA	TRBV9	TRBD1	TRBJ2-3	TGTGCCAGCAGCGTAGGCCCCGGGACAGGGCACACAGATACGCAGTATTTT	CASSVGPGTGHTDTQYF
NA	TRBV5-1	NA	TRBJ1-2	TGCGCCAGCAGCTTGGACAGGGCGTATGGCTACACCTTC	CASSLDRAYGYTF
NA	TRBV28	NA	TRBJ2-3	TGTGCCAGCAGTCCAGTCGGCGAGGGATTGGATACGCAGTATTTT	CASSPVGEGLDTQYF
NA	TRBV7-2	NA	TRBJ1-5	TGTGCCAGCAGCTTGGTGGTTGGGGGCAATCAGCCCCAGCATTTT	CASSLVVGGNQPQHF
NA	TRBV4-3	NA	TRBJ1-3	TGCGCCAGCAGCCAAGACCTCAGGGACCCGCGTAACACCATATATTTT	CASSQDLRDPRNTIYF
NA	TRBV28	NA	TRBJ1-1	TGTGCCAGCAGGACGAACACTGAAGCTTTCTTT	CASRTNTEAFF
NA	TRBV9	NA	TRBJ1-1	TGTGCCAGCAGCCCTACGTTCGGGAACACTGAAGCTTTCTTT	CASSPTFGNTEAFF
NA	TRBV18	TRBD1	TRBJ1-1	TGTGCCAGCTCACTCGGACAGGGCAACACTGAAGCTTTCTTT	CASSLGQGNTEAFF
few	TRBV15	NA	TRBJ1-5	TGTGCCACCAGCAGAGATCTGGGGATCAATCAGCCCCAGCATTTT	CATSRDLGINQPQHF
NA	TRBV5-8	NA	TRBJ1-5	TGTGCCAGCAGTTACCCTCAGGAGTATCAGCCCCAGCATTTT	CASSYPQEYQPQHF
NA	TRBV5-6	TRBD2	TRBJ2-5	TGTGCCAGCAGCTTGGGACTAGCGGGAGAAGAGACCCAGTACTTC	CASSLGLAGEETQYF
once	TRBV7-9	TRBD1	TRBJ1-1	TGTGCCAGCAGCAGGACAGGGGTGAACACTGAAGCTTTCTTT	CASSRTGVNTEAFF
NA	TRBV5-8	NA	TRBJ2-3	TGTGCCAGCAGCTCGGCAACGCAGTATTTT	CASSSATQYF
NA	TRBV19	NA	TRBJ2-1	TGTGCCAGTAGTCTAGGGTGGGAGGCCCTTGAGCAGTTCTTC	CASSLGWEALEQFF
NA	TRBV7-3	NA	TRBJ2-7	TGTGCCAGCAGCGGGTCCGGGAACGAGCAGTACTTC	CASSGSGNEQYF
NA	TRBV27	NA	TRBJ1-5	TGTGCCAGCAGTTTAAGCCCAGGGGCGAATCAGCCCCAGCATTTT	CASSLSPGANQPQHF
NA	TRBV3-1/TRBV3-2	TRBD2	TRBJ2-7	TGTGCCAGCACCGCCCGGGGGGTCTACGAGCAGTACTTC	CASTARGVYEQYF
NA	TRBV11-2	NA	TRBJ1-1	TGTGCCAGCAGCTTAGAAGGGCTAGCTTTCTTT	CASSLEGLAFF
NA	TRBV6-1	NA	TRBJ2-5	TGTGCCAGCAGTAATGGACAGTGGTTGACCCAGTACTTC	CASSNGQWLTQYF
NA	TRBV29-1	TRBD1	TRBJ2-3	TGCAGCGCTGGGACAGGGCAGTTCACAGATACGCAGTATTTT	CSAGTGQFTDTQYF
NA	TRBV19	TRBD1	TRBJ1-1	TGTGCCAGTAGTATGGCGACAGGGAGGACTGAAGCTTTCTTT	CASSMATGRTEAFF
once	TRBV27	TRBD1	TRBJ2-7	TGTGCCAGCAGCATCGGGACAGGGGCATACGAGCAGTACTTC	CASSIGTGAYEQYF
NA	TRBV9	NA	TRBJ1-1	TGTGCCAGCAGCGTTTTAGACAGCCTGAACACTGAAGCTTTCTTT	CASSVLDSLNTEAFF
NA	TRBV11-2	NA	TRBJ2-2	TGTGCCAGCAGCTCCGTTGGGCGGGACACCGGGGAGCTGTTTTTT	CASSSVGRDTGELFF
NA	TRBV15	TRBD1	TRBJ1-1	TGTGCCACCAGCAGAGACACCGGGACAGCTAATGAAGCTTTCTTT	CATSRDTGTANEAFF
NA	TRBV7-2	TRBD2	TRBJ2-5	TGTGCCAGCAGCTCCCAAGGGGCTAGCGGGAGTAGGTTGGAGACCCAGTACTTC	CASSSQGASGSRLETQYF
NA	TRBV5-1	NA	TRBJ2-2	TGCGCCAGCGGCTCAGGAAGGAACACCGGGGAGCTGTTTTTT	CASGSGRNTGELFF
NA	TRBV12-5	NA	TRBJ1-3	TGTGCTAGTGGTCCCGAGCCAGGGTCGAACACCATATATTTT	CASGPEPGSNTIYF
NA	TRBV7-3	TRBD1	TRBJ1-1	TGTGCCAGCAGCTGGGACAGGGGGAACACTGAAGCTTTCTTT	CASSWDRGNTEAFF
NA	TRBV7-2	NA	TRBJ2-7	TGTGCCAGCAGCTTAGAGCCCTTCTCCTACGAGCAGTACTTC	CASSLEPFSYEQYF
NA	TRBV10-2	TRBD1	TRBJ1-1	TGCGCCAGCAGTGAATCCGGGACAGGGGGCGTAAGGGACACTGAAGCTTTCTTT	CASSESGTGGVRDTEAFF
NA	TRBV24-1	TRBD2	TRBJ2-1	TGTGCCACCAGTGATTCGACACTAGCGGGCGTTATGTATGAGCAGTTCTTC	CATSDSTLAGVMYEQFF
few	TRBV28	TRBD2	TRBJ2-7	TGTGCCAGCAGTATCACTAGCGGGAGTCCCACCATTACCTACGAGCAGTACTTC	CASSITSGSPTITYEQYF
NA	TRBV6-5	TRBD1	TRBJ1-5	TGTGCCAGCAACCGAGGGGGCGAGGGCAATCAGCCCCAGCATTTT	CASNRGGEGNQPQHF